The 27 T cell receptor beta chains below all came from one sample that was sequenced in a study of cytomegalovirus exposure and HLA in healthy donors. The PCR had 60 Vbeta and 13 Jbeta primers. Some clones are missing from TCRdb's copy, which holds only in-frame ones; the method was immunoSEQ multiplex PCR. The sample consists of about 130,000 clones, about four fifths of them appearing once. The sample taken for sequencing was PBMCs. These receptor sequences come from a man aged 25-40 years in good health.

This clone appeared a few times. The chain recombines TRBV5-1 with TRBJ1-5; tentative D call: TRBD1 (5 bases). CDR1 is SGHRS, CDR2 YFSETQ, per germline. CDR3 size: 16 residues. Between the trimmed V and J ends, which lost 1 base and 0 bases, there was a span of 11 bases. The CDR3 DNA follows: TGCGCCAGCAGCTTGAGGGGCCCATATAGCAATCAGCCCCAGCATTTT. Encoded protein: CASSLRGPYSNQPQHF. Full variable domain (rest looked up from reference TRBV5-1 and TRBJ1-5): KAGVTQTPRYLIKTRGQQVTLSCSPISGHRSVSWYQQTPGQGLQFLFEYFSETQRNKGNFPGRFSGRQFSNSRSEMNVSTLELGDSALYLCASSLRGPYSNQPQHFGDGTRLSIL.

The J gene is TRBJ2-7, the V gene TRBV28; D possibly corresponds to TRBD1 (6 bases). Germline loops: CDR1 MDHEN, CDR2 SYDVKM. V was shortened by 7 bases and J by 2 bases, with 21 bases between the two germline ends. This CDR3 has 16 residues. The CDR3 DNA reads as TGTGCCAGCACCCCAAGGGTAAGGGGGATAACCTACGAGCAGTACTTC. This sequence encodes CASTPRVRGITYEQYF. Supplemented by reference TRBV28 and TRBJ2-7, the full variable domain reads DVKVTQSSRYLVKRTGEKVFLECVQDMDHENMFWYRQDPGLGLRLIYFSYDVKMKEKGDIPEGYSVSREKKERFSLILESASTNQTSMYLCASTPRVRGITYEQYFGPGTRLTVT.

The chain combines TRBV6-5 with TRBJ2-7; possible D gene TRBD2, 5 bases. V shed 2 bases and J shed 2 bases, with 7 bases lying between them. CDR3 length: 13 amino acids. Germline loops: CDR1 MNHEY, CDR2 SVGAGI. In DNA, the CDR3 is TGTGCCAGCAGTTACCAGAGGGCCTACGAGCAGTACTTC. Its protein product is CASSYQRAYEQYF.

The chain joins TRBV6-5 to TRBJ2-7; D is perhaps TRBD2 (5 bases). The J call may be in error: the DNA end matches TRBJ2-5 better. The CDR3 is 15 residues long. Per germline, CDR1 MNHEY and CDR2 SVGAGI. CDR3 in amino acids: CASTSGLLPQETQYF. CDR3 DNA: TGTGCCAGCACCTCCGGACTCCTACCCCAGGAGACCCAGTACTTC.

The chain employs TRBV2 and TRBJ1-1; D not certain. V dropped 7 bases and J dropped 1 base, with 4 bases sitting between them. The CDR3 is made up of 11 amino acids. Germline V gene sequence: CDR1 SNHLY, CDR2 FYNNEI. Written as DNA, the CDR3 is TGTGCCAGCACAGGGAACACTGAAGCTTTCTTT. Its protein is CASTGNTEAFF.

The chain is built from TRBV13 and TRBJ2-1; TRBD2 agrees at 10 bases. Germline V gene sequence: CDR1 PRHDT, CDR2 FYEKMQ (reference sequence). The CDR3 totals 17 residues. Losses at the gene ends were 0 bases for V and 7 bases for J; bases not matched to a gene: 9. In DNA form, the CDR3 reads TGTGCCAGCAGCTTAGGCCGTCTAGCGGGAGAACGGAATGAGCAGTTCTTC. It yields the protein CASSLGRLAGERNEQFF.

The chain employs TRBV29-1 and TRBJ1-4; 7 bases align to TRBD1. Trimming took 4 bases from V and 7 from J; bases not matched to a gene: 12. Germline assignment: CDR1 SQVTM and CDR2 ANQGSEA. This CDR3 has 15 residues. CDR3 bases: TGCAGCGTTGGGCGCGCGACAGGGACGGGTGAAAAACTGTTTTTT. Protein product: CSVGRATGTGEKLFF.

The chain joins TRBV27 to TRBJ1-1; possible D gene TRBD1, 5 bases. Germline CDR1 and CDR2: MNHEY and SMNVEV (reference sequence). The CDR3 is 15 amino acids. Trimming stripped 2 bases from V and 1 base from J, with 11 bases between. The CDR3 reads CASSLNWGKNTEAFF. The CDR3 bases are TGTGCCAGCAGTTTAAATTGGGGCAAGAACACTGAAGCTTTCTTT.

The CDR3 DNA sequence: TGTGCCAGCAGTTTACTGGGTTTTGGACAGATAGACTTACTAGCGGGAGACTCCTACGAGCAGTACTTC. It codes for CASSLLGFGQIDLLAGDSYEQYF. The genes are TRBV28 and TRBJ2-7; 11 bases match TRBD2. V shed 2 bases, J shed 0 bases, and the junction held 24 bases outside the gene matches. The CDR3 consists of 23 residues. Germline CDR1 reads MDHEN; CDR2 reads SYDVKM.

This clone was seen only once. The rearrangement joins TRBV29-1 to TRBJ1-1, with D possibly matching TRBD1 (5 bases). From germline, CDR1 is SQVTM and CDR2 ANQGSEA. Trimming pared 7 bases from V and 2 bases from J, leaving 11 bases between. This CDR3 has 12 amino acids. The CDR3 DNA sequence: TGCAGCGGCGACAGACTCAACACTGAAGCTTTCTTT. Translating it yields CSGDRLNTEAFF.

CDR3 DNA sequence: TGTGCCAGCAGCAAAACTAGCGGCTCCTACAATGAGCAGTTCTTC. It yields the protein CASSKTSGSYNEQFF. This chain joins TRBV13 and TRBJ2-1, with 8 bases identical to TRBD2. Germline assignment: CDR1 PRHDT and CDR2 FYEKMQ (reference sequence). CDR3 length: 15 residues. J lost 0 bases, V lost 5 bases, and 3 bases had no gene match.

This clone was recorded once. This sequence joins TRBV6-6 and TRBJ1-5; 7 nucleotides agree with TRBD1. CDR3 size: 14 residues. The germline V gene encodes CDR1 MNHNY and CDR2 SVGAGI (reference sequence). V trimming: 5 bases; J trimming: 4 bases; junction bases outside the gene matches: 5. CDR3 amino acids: CASSAGTENQPQHF. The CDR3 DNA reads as TGTGCCAGCAGTGCCGGGACAGAGAATCAGCCCCAGCATTTT.

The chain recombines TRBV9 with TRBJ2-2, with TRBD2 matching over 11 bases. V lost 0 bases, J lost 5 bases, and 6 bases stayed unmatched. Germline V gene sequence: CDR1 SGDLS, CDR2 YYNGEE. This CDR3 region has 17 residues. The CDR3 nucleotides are TGTGCCAGCAGCGTAGTGAGGGTAGCGGGAGGGACCGGGGAGCTGTTTTTT. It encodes CASSVVRVAGGTGELFF.

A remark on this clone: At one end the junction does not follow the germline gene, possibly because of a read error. CDR3 region: CSSSPPGGNTEAFF. The CDR3 DNA is TGTTCCAGCAGCCCCCCGGGGGGAAACACTGAAGCTTTCTTT. The chain recombines TRBV7-9 with TRBJ1-1, with D possibly being TRBD1 (5 bases). The CDR3 runs to 14 residues. Germline assignment: CDR1 SEHNR and CDR2 FQNEAQ (reference sequence).

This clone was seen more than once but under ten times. CDR3 sequence reads: CASSPTGSHGEQYF. CDR3 sequence (DNA): TGTGCCAGCTCACCAACCGGGAGTCACGGCGAGCAGTACTTC. V gene TRBV18 combines with J gene TRBJ2-5; D may be TRBD2 (6 bases). The J call may be incorrect, as the DNA end agrees better with TRBJ2-7. The CDR3 covers 14 residues. The germline CDR1 and CDR2 sequences are KGHSH and LQKENI.

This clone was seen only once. The CDR3 reads CASSALGGLMPDTQYF. The CDR3 nucleotides are TGCGCCAGCAGCGCCTTGGGGGGGCTCATGCCAGATACGCAGTATTTT. J is TRBJ2-3 and V is TRBV5-1, with D possibly being TRBD2 (7 bases). The length of the CDR3 is 16 residues. Trimming stripped 4 bases from V and 4 bases from J, with 19 bases between. Germline V lookup: CDR1 SGHRS, CDR2 YFSETQ.

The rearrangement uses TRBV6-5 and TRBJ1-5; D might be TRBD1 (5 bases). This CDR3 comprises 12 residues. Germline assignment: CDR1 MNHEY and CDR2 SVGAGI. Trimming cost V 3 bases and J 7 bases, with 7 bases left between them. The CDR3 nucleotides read TGTGCCAGCAGTTATTCAGGGCAGCCCCAGCATTTT. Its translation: CASSYSGQPQHF.

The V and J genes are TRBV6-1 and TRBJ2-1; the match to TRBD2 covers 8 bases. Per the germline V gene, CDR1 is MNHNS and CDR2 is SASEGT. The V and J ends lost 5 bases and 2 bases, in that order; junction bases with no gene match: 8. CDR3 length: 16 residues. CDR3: CASSQVAGSTYNEQFF. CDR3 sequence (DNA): TGTGCCAGCAGTCAAGTAGCGGGGAGTACCTACAATGAGCAGTTCTTC.

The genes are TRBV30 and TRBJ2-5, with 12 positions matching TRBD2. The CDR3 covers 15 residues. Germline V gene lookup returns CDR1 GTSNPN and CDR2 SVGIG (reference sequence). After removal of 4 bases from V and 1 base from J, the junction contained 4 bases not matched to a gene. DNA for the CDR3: TGTGCCTGGATCGGGACTAGCGGGCCCCAAGAGACCCAGTACTTC. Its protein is CAWIGTSGPQETQYF.

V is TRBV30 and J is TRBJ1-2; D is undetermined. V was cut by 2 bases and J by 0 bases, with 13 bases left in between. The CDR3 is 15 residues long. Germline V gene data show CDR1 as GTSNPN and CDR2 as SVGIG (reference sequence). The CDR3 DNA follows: TGTGCCTGGAGTCCCCCCATCGGGGCTAACTATGGCTACACCTTC. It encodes CAWSPPIGANYGYTF.

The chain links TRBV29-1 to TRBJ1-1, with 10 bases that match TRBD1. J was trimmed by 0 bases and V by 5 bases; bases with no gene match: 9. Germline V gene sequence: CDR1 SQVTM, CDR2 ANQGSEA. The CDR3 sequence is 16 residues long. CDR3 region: CSVPGQGTTMNTEAFF. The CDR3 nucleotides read TGCAGCGTTCCGGGACAGGGGACGACCATGAACACTGAAGCTTTCTTT.

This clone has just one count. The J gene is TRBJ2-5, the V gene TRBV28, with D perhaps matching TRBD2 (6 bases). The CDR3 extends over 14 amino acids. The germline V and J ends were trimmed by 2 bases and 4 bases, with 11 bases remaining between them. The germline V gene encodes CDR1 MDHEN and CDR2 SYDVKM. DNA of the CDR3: TGTGCCAGCAGTTTAGGGAGGAAGGGAGAGACCCAGTACTTC. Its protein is CASSLGRKGETQYF. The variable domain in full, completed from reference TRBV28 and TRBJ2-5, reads DVKVTQSSRYLVKRTGEKVFLECVQDMDHENMFWYRQDPGLGLRLIYFSYDVKMKEKGDIPEGYSVSREKKERFSLILESASTNQTSMYLCASSLGRKGETQYFGPGTRLLVL.

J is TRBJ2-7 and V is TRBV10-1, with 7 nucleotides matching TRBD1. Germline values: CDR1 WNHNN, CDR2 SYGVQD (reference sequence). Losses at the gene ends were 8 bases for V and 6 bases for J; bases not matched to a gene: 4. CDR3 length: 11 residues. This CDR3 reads CASGDSREQYF. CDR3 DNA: TGCGCCAGCGGGGACAGTCGCGAGCAGTACTTC.

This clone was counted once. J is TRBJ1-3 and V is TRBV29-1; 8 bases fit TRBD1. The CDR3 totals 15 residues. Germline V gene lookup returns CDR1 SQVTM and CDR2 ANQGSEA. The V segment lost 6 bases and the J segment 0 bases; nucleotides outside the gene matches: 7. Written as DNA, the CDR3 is TGCAGCGTAGATACTACAGGGGGCTCTGGAAACACCATATATTTT. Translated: CSVDTTGGSGNTIYF.

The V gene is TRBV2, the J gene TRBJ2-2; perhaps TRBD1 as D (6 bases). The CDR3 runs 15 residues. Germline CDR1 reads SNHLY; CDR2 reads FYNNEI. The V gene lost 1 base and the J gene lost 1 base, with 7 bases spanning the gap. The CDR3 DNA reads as TGTGCCAGCAGTGAAGACAGGGTGAACACCGGGGAGCTGTTTTTT. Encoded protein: CASSEDRVNTGELFF.

The chain's CDR3 is CASSLQAGGGQPQHF. CDR3 in DNA: TGTGCCAGCAGCTTACAGGCGGGAGGAGGGCAGCCCCAGCATTTT. The chain is built from TRBV7-2 and TRBJ1-5; D ambiguous. The germline CDR1 and CDR2 sequences are SGHTA and FQGNSA. This CDR3 region has 15 residues. Trimming shortened V by 2 bases and J by 7 bases, and 15 bases separated the two germline ends.

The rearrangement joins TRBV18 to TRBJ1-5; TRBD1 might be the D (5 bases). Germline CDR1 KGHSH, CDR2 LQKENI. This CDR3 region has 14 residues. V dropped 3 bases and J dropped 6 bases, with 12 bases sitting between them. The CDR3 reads CASSPTGELQPQHF. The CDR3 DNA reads TGTGCCAGCTCACCGACGGGGGAGCTTCAGCCCCAGCATTTT.